This T cell receptor beta chain emerged from a study of TIL therapy for anti-PD-1-resistant metastatic lung cancer. Study as a whole: Patients had a median age of 54 years (range 38-75). A few tumors were EGFR-mutant and two were ALK-rearranged. Study-wide findings and caveats: The baseline peripheral repertoire was partially replaced by infused TIL clonotypes that later decayed.

The time point is: pre-treatment sample, taken before nivolumab and TIL therapy. Adults with stage 4 NSCLC were enrolled in a phase I trial. The CDR3 has 15 residues. CDR1 is MNHEY and CDR2 is SMNVEV in the germline V gene (reference sequence). V dropped 3 bases and J dropped 0 bases, with 9 bases sitting between them. To note about this clone: Antigen specificity is unknown.

This was the immunoSEQ v3 assay. Sequenced by immunoSEQ multiplex PCR; TCRdb stores in-frame clones only, minus some. The profile shows about 36,000 clones, 73% of them singletons. This rearrangement joins TRBV27 to TRBJ1-5, with D uncertain. The TCR was taken from a person aged 25 to 85 with non-small cell lung cancer. The sequences come from blood, collected at baseline. The CDR3: CASSFGGNSNQPQHF. The CDR3 DNA reads as TGTGCCAGCAGTTTTGGTGGGAATAGCAATCAGCCCCAGCATTTT.